This TCR beta chain came from a study of blood T cell repertoires in COVID-19. Study information: Donors in the United States, Italy and Spain gave samples during acute or convalescent COVID-19.

Germline CDR1 KGHSH, CDR2 LQKENI. The CDR3 is 16 amino acids. V was cut by 4 bases and J by 8 bases, with 20 bases left in between. Here immunoSEQ multiplex PCR was the method, and the copy in TCRdb shows in-frame clones only, minus some. The sample yields a few hundred thousand clones, roughly four fifths seen once. Sequencing input: peripheral blood. This chain uses TRBV18 with TRBJ1-4; tentative D call: TRBD1 (5 bases). This clonotype was obtained from a person aged 70 to 85 with COVID-19, enrolled during active disease. The CDR3 loop reads CASSLPMTGKGEKLFF. The CDR3 region has the DNA TGTGCCAGCTCACTACCTATGACCGGCAAGGGGGAAAAACTGTTTTTT.